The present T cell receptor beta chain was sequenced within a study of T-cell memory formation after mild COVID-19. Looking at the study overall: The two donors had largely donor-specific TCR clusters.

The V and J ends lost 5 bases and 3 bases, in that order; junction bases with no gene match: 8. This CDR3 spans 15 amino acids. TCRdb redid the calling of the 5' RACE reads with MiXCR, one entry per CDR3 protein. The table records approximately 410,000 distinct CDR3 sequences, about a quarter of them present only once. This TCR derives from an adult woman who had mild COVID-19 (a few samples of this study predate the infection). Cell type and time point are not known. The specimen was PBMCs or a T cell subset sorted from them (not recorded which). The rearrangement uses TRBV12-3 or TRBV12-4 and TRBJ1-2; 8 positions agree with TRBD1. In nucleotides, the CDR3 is TGTGCCAGCAGTCCCCCCGGGACAGGACACTATGGCTACACCTTC. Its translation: CASSPPGTGHYGYTF.